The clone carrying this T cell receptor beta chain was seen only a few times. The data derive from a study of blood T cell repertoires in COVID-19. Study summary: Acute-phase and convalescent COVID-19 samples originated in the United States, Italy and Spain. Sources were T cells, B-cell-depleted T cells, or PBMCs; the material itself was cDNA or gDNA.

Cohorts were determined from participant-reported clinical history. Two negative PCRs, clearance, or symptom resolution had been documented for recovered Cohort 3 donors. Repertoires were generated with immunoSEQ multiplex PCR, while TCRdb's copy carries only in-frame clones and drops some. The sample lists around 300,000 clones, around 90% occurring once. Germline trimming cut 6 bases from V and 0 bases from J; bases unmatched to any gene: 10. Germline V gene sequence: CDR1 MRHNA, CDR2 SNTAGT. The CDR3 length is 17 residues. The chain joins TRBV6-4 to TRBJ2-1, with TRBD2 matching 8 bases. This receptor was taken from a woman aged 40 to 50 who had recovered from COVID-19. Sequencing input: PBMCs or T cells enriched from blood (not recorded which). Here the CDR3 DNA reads TGTGCCAGCAGAGCAAGATTAGCGGGGACCTCCTACAATGAGCAGTTCTTC. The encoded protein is CASRARLAGTSYNEQFF.